Each of the 27 T cell receptor beta chains below was sequenced from the same sample in a study of cytomegalovirus exposure and HLA in healthy donors. Amplification used 60 Vbeta primers and 13 Jbeta primers. Clones were read by immunoSEQ multiplex PCR, and TCRdb kept only the in-frame ones, dropping some. The sample lists 120,000 to 150,000 clones, about 78% occurring once. Material for sequencing was PBMCs. Receptors were obtained from a male donor in good health and CMV-seronegative.

The sample holds one count of this clone. The chain joins TRBV9 to TRBJ1-4, with TRBD1 identical over 7 bases. Germline CDR1 reads SGDLS; CDR2 reads YYNGEE. J lost 2 bases, V lost 3 bases, and 4 bases had no gene match. The CDR3 totals 15 residues. The CDR3 nucleotides read TGTGCCAGCAGCGGCCAGACAGGGACTAATGAAAAACTGTTTTTT. Residues: CASSGQTGTNEKLFF.

The V gene is TRBV15, the J gene TRBJ2-2, with TRBD2 matching over 10 bases. The germline CDR1 and CDR2 sequences are LNHNV and YYDKDF (reference sequence). Trimming removed 3 bases from V and 4 bases from J; junction bases left unmatched: 11. This CDR3 spans 18 amino acids. The CDR3 spells CATSSGVIAGGSTGELFF. CDR3 coding DNA: TGTGCCACCAGCAGTGGGGTCATAGCGGGAGGCTCCACCGGGGAGCTGTTTTTT.

The V gene is TRBV10-2, the J gene TRBJ2-7, with 11 bases aligning to TRBD2. The V segment lost 6 bases and the J segment 3 bases; nucleotides outside the gene matches: 1. CDR1 is WSHSY, CDR2 SAAADI, per germline. This CDR3 region has 13 residues. DNA for the CDR3: TGCGCCAGCAGAGGACTAGCGGGCTACGAGCAGTACTTC. Its protein product is CASRGLAGYEQYF.

J is TRBJ1-5 and V is TRBV19, with 10 bases fitting TRBD1. Germline CDR1 LNHDA, CDR2 SQIVND (reference sequence). V shed 7 bases and J 7 bases; nucleotides not matched to a gene: 7. This CDR3 has 14 amino acids. CDR3 sequence reads: CASTSGTGVQPQHF. DNA of the CDR3: TGTGCCAGTACTTCCGGGACAGGGGTACAGCCCCAGCATTTT.

This clone showed up just a few times. The V gene is TRBV5-8, the J gene TRBJ2-7, with D perhaps TRBD1 (5 bases). Trimming left V 2 bases short and J 6 bases short, with 9 bases between. Germline-derived CDR1 and CDR2 are SGHTS and YDEGEE. The CDR3 sequence is 12 residues long. The CDR3 DNA reads as TGTGCCAGCAGCTTATACAGGTCCGAGCAGTACTTC. It yields the protein CASSLYRSEQYF.

This chain joins TRBV18 and TRBJ2-2, with TRBD1 as a possible D gene (6 bases). The CDR3 is 16 amino acids. Trimming removed 4 bases from V and 4 bases from J, with 16 bases in between. Germline V CDR1 and CDR2: KGHSH, LQKENI. The CDR3 sequence: CASSRLIGGATGELFF. CDR3 DNA: TGTGCCAGCTCACGTCTTATTGGGGGCGCCACCGGGGAGCTGTTTTTT.

Only a few counts were recorded for this clone. CDR3 sequence: CAWSQGLADLYEQYF. The CDR3 DNA follows: TGTGCCTGGAGTCAAGGGCTAGCGGATCTCTACGAGCAGTACTTC. This sequence joins TRBV30 and TRBJ2-7, with 7 bases identical to TRBD2. CDR1 and CDR2 (germline): GTSNPN, SVGIG (reference sequence). There are 15 residues in the CDR3. The J segment lost 3 bases and the V segment lost 2 bases, leaving 10 bases of the junction unmatched.

V is TRBV5-1 and J is TRBJ1-1; perhaps TRBD1 as D (6 bases). Trimming cost V 3 bases and J 0 bases, with 9 bases left between them. This CDR3 contains 14 residues. Germline V gene sequence: CDR1 SGHRS, CDR2 YFSETQ. CDR3 sequence reads: CASSSQGMNTEAFF. The DNA for the CDR3 is TGCGCCAGCAGCTCACAGGGCATGAACACTGAAGCTTTCTTT.

The chain uses TRBV6-1 and TRBJ1-4; tentatively, D is TRBD1 (5 bases). Trimming took 3 bases from V and 2 from J, leaving 10 bases between them. Germline CDR1 and CDR2: MNHNS and SASEGT. There are 15 residues in the CDR3. The CDR3 spells CASSDGAGTNEKLFF. The CDR3 bases are TGTGCCAGCAGTGACGGGGCGGGGACTAATGAAAAACTGTTTTTT.

V is TRBV29-1 and J is TRBJ2-2, with TRBD1 identical over 11 bases. The CDR3 extends over 16 amino acids. Unmatched junction bases numbered 8, after V lost 5 bases and J lost 3 bases. Germline CDR1 SQVTM, CDR2 ANQGSEA. The CDR3 loop is CSVSPLDRGHTGELFF. The DNA for the CDR3 is TGCAGCGTTTCACCTTTGGACAGGGGGCACACCGGGGAGCTGTTTTTT.

The chain recombines TRBV15 with TRBJ1-5; perhaps TRBD1 as D (5 bases). This CDR3 is 13 amino acids long. The V gene lost 0 bases and the J gene lost 14 bases, with 14 bases spanning the gap. The germline gives CDR1 LNHNV, CDR2 YYDKDF (reference sequence). Here the CDR3 DNA reads TGTGCCACCAGCAGAGAGGGAAGACAGAATAAGCATTTT. It translates to CATSREGRQNKHF.

This rearrangement joins TRBV6-4 to TRBJ1-1; D perhaps matches TRBD1 (6 bases). Germline CDR1 MRHNA, CDR2 SNTAGT. Trimming left V 5 bases short and J 10 bases short, with 14 bases between. The CDR3 totals 12 residues. This chain's CDR3 is CASSPDRRIAFF. CDR3 DNA sequence: TGTGCCAGCAGTCCGGACAGACGGATAGCTTTCTTT.

The V call is TRBV19, the J call TRBJ1-1; possibly TRBD1 for D (6 bases). Per the germline V gene, CDR1 is LNHDA and CDR2 is SQIVND (reference sequence). Trimming cost V 6 bases and J 1 base, with 15 bases left between them. The CDR3 is 15 residues long. CDR3 sequence reads: CASSYPDRRNTEAFF. The CDR3 region has the DNA TGTGCCAGTAGCTACCCCGACAGGCGGAACACTGAAGCTTTCTTT.

CDR3 protein: CSAPKGATDTQYF. As DNA, the CDR3 is TGCAGCGCCCCGAAGGGAGCCACAGATACGCAGTATTTT. V is TRBV29-1 and J is TRBJ2-3; D perhaps matches TRBD2 (5 bases). The CDR3 covers 13 residues. V dropped 7 bases and J dropped 2 bases, with 13 bases sitting between them. Germline V gene sequence: CDR1 SQVTM, CDR2 ANQGSEA.

The rearrangement joins TRBV5-1 to TRBJ2-1, with 8 bases fitting TRBD2. Germline-derived CDR1 and CDR2 are SGHRS and YFSETQ. Germline trimming cut 7 bases from V and 1 base from J; bases unmatched to any gene: 7. The CDR3 is 15 amino acids. The CDR3 DNA reads TGCGCCAGCGGAATCGGGGGGGCGTCCTACAATGAGCAGTTCTTC. It specifies CASGIGGASYNEQFF. Together with reference TRBV5-1 and TRBJ2-1, the CDR3 gives the full variable domain: KAGVTQTPRYLIKTRGQQVTLSCSPISGHRSVSWYQQTPGQGLQFLFEYFSETQRNKGNFPGRFSGRQFSNSRSEMNVSTLELGDSALYLCASGIGGASYNEQFFGPGTRLTVL.

The chain carries TRBV10-2 and TRBJ2-6, with TRBD1 identical over 7 bases. Germline loops: CDR1 WSHSY, CDR2 SAAADI. After removal of 6 bases from V and 4 bases from J, the junction contained 9 bases not matched to a gene. The CDR3 runs to 16 residues. DNA for the CDR3: TGCGCCAGCAGCCTATCTACAGGGGCCGGGGCCAACGTCCTGACTTTC. It encodes CASSLSTGAGANVLTF.

In this sample, this clone turned up once. The chain couples TRBV5-3 to TRBJ1-1; 8 bases map to TRBD1. TRBV5-3 has ORF status, its function being uncertain. The CDR3 runs to 14 residues. The ends lost 6 bases at V and 1 base at J; junction bases unmatched: 5. The CDR3 sequence is CARKGDRPNTEAFF. In DNA, the CDR3 is TGTGCCAGAAAAGGGGACAGGCCGAACACTGAAGCTTTCTTT.

V gene TRBV7-8 combines with J gene TRBJ2-5, with TRBD2 as a possible D gene (6 bases). From germline, CDR1 is SGHVS and CDR2 FQNEAQ. The CDR3 loop spans 14 amino acids. V was clipped by 1 base and J by 5 bases, with 11 bases between them. The CDR3 reads CASSLGASVETQYF. In nucleotides, the CDR3 is TGTGCCAGCAGCTTAGGCGCTAGCGTTGAGACCCAGTACTTC. The whole variable domain, remainder taken from reference TRBV7-8 and TRBJ2-5, is GAGVSQSPRYKVAKRGQDVALRCDPISGHVSLFWYQQALGQGPEFLTYFQNEAQLDKSGLPSDRFFAERPEGSVSTLKIQRTQQEDSAVYLCASSLGASVETQYFGPGTRLLVL.

The chain has TRBV7-3 and TRBJ2-1; 8 nucleotides match TRBD2. The CDR3 has 16 amino acids. V lost 1 base to trimming and J lost 6 bases; unmatched junction nucleotides: 8. Germline V gene sequence: CDR1 SGHTA, CDR2 FQGTGA. Written as DNA, the CDR3 is TGTGCCAGCAGCTTAATTCCAGCGGGAGCATTCAATGAGCAGTTCTTC. Translated, it gives CASSLIPAGAFNEQFF.

This clone has just one count. V usage is TRBV9 and J usage is TRBJ2-5; tentative D call: TRBD2 (5 bases). The germline V gene encodes CDR1 SGDLS and CDR2 YYNGEE. Trimming left V 0 bases short and J 2 bases short, with 17 bases between. The CDR3 has 17 amino acids. CDR3 bases: TGTGCCAGCAGCGTAGCTGGGTGGGCGGGCGGGCAAGAGACCCAGTACTTC. As protein: CASSVAGWAGGQETQYF.

V usage is TRBV4-1 and J usage is TRBJ2-7; 7 bases match TRBD1. The J segment lost 6 bases and the V segment lost 1 base, leaving 9 bases of the junction unmatched. This CDR3 contains 15 residues. Germline V gives CDR1 MGHRA, CDR2 YSYEKL. The CDR3 DNA follows: TGCGCCAGCAGCCAAGTAACTAGGGGGCATGGCGAGCAGTACTTC. Translation: CASSQVTRGHGEQYF.

The chain carries TRBV27 and TRBJ2-3; 7 positions match TRBD2. Trimming took 6 bases from V and 1 from J; bases not matched to a gene: 1. The length of the CDR3 is 13 residues. Germline V lookup: CDR1 MNHEY, CDR2 SMNVEV (reference sequence). CDR3 nucleotides: TGTGCCAGCAGGGCGGGAGGCACAGATACGCAGTATTTT. It yields the protein CASRAGGTDTQYF.

The chain uses TRBV7-9 and TRBJ2-2; tentative D call: TRBD2 (5 bases). The CDR3 extends over 14 amino acids. Germline lookup yields CDR1 SEHNR and CDR2 FQNEAQ (reference sequence). The V end was cut by 3 bases, the J end by 1 base, with 6 bases between. The CDR3 here is CASSFEGNTGELFF. The DNA of the CDR3 is TGTGCCAGCAGCTTTGAGGGGAACACCGGGGAGCTGTTTTTT.

The rearrangement uses TRBV19 and TRBJ1-1; D unclear. Trimming stripped 9 bases from V and 0 bases from J, with 14 bases between. CDR3 length: 14 residues. In germline, CDR1 is LNHDA, CDR2 SQIVND (reference sequence). DNA for the CDR3: TGTGCCAGCCTAGAGGGTCCAATGAACACTGAAGCTTTCTTT. Protein: CASLEGPMNTEAFF.

The V gene is TRBV9, the J gene TRBJ2-1; D is perhaps TRBD1 (5 bases). The germline V gene has CDR1 SGDLS and CDR2 YYNGEE. The CDR3 has 13 residues. V lost 4 bases, J lost 6 bases, and 11 bases lay in between. CDR3 in DNA: TGTGCCAGCAGCATCCTCGACAGCAATGAGCAGTTCTTC. Its translation: CASSILDSNEQFF.

This clone was observed once. The chain carries TRBV4-2 and TRBJ1-1; 9 nucleotides align to TRBD1. This CDR3 is 15 amino acids long. In germline, CDR1 is LGHNA, CDR2 YNFKEQ. Trimming removed 1 base from V and 5 bases from J; junction bases left unmatched: 5. CDR3 amino acids: CASSQGTGALTEAFF. Here the CDR3 DNA reads TGTGCCAGCAGCCAAGGGACAGGGGCTTTGACTGAAGCTTTCTTT.

This chain joins TRBV2 and TRBJ1-5; 12 bases line up with TRBD1. The CDR3 loop spans 15 amino acids. The germline CDR1 and CDR2 sequences are SNHLY and FYNNEI. The V segment lost 2 bases and the J segment 7 bases; nucleotides outside the gene matches: 3. The CDR3 spells CASSEPGQGAQPQHF. The CDR3 region has the DNA TGTGCCAGCAGTGAACCGGGACAGGGGGCACAGCCCCAGCATTTT.